This passage covers 29 T cell receptor beta chains from one sample sequenced in a study of T cells in Graves' hyperthyroidism and ophthalmopathy. There were TCR beta CDR3 regions amplified from RNA transcripts. The primer set for the first-round RT-PCR of the TCR CDR3 was HTBI. One entry per CDR3 protein, called by TCRdb with MiXCR from the multiplex PCR reads. Among about 520,000 distinct CDR3 sequences, under 25% were seen once, and the ten largest hold approximately 26%. The sequenced sample consisted of blood. These receptors were taken from a man younger than 35 with Graves' hyperthyroidism.

V is TRBV5-1 and J is TRBJ1-1, with D uncertain. The CDR3 covers 15 residues. Trimming stripped 2 bases from V and 1 base from J, with 12 bases between. The V gene's germline CDR1 is SGHRS and CDR2 YFSETQ. CDR3 loop: CASSFGDIWNTEAFF. For the CDR3, the DNA is TGCGCCAGCAGCTTCGGAGACATTTGGAACACTGAAGCTTTCTTT.

This clonotype appeared many times. V and J are TRBV6-5 and TRBJ2-7; D ambiguous. Germline loops: CDR1 MNHEY, CDR2 SVGAGI. The CDR3 totals 14 residues. The ends were cut back, 0 bases at V and 2 bases at J, with 8 bases in the middle. The CDR3 loop reads CASSYSTSTYEQYF. The CDR3 coding sequence is TGTGCCAGCAGTTACTCAACTTCTACCTACGAGCAGTACTTC.

This clonotype was observed at least ten times. The chain uses TRBV5-1 and TRBJ2-7, with D uncertain. Looked up from germline, CDR1 is SGHRS and CDR2 is YFSETQ. Trimming removed 5 bases at V and 4 bases at J, with 7 bases between. The CDR3 consists of 11 residues. The CDR3 loop is CASRSEYEQYF. CDR3 nucleotide sequence: TGCGCCAGCAGGTCAGAGTACGAGCAGTACTTC.

This clonotype was picked up many times. For the CDR3, the DNA is TGTGCCAGCAGTGCTTTTGGGGTCACCTCCTACGAGCAGTACTTC. Its protein is CASSAFGVTSYEQYF. The chain recombines TRBV6-1 with TRBJ2-7, with D hard to call. The CDR3 spans 15 residues. The V gene lost 4 bases and the J gene lost 0 bases, with 13 bases spanning the gap. The germline V gene encodes CDR1 MNHNS and CDR2 SASEGT.

This chain connects TRBV7-8 to TRBJ2-7, with a weak D call TRBD1 (6 bases). This CDR3 spans 12 amino acids. CDR1 is SGHVS and CDR2 is FQNEAQ in the germline V gene. V was clipped by 5 bases and J by 5 bases, with 10 bases between them. The CDR3 region has the DNA TGTGCCAGCAGCCCATGGACAGACGAGCAGTACTTC. Protein product: CASSPWTDEQYF. Complete variable domain (other parts from reference TRBV7-8 and TRBJ2-7): GAGVSQSPRYKVAKRGQDVALRCDPISGHVSLFWYQQALGQGPEFLTYFQNEAQLDKSGLPSDRFFAERPEGSVSTLKIQRTQQEDSAVYLCASSPWTDEQYFGPGTRLTVT.

The chain links TRBV12-3 or TRBV12-4 to TRBJ2-7; 12 bases match TRBD2. The CDR3 extends over 16 amino acids. V was pared by 6 bases and J by 4 bases, with 10 bases of the junction left unmatched. CDR3 nucleotide sequence: TGTGCCAGCAGCCCCCGGACTAGCGGGAATAGGTACGAGCAGTACTTC. Its translation: CASSPRTSGNRYEQYF.

Many counts were recorded for this clonotype. This rearrangement joins TRBV6-2 or TRBV6-3 to TRBJ2-5; D is undetermined. CDR3 length: 11 residues. Germline-derived CDR1 and CDR2 are MNHEY and SVGEGT. V lost 6 bases and J lost 7, with 9 bases in between. CDR3 in amino acids: CASSYGGTQYF. CDR3 DNA sequence: TGTGCCAGCAGCTATGGTGGGACCCAGTACTTC.

Only a few counts were recorded for this clonotype. It may be a read error: a sequence one base away is much more abundant. This sequence joins TRBV6-5 and TRBJ2-5, with 10 bases that match TRBD1. The germline V gene has CDR1 MNHEY and CDR2 SVGAGI. V trimming: 0 bases; J trimming: 5 bases; junction bases outside the gene matches: 6. The CDR3 is 16 residues long. As DNA, the CDR3 is TGTGCCAGCAGTTACTCAAGGACAGGGGGGCAGGAGACCCAGTACTTC. Translation gives CASSYSRTGGQETQYF.

This clonotype showed up many times. The chain has TRBV10-1 and TRBJ2-2; perhaps D is TRBD1 or TRBD2 (5 bases each). Trimming took off 3 bases at V and 6 bases at J, with 17 bases between the two ends. Germline assignment: CDR1 WNHNN and CDR2 SYGVQD (reference sequence). CDR3 size: 16 residues. The CDR3 is CASSEDISMGAGELFF. The CDR3 DNA sequence: TGCGCCAGCAGTGAAGACATATCGATGGGGGCCGGGGAGCTGTTTTTT.

This clonotype was counted ten times or more. The rearrangement joins TRBV30 to TRBJ2-7, with D possibly matching TRBD2 (7 bases). This CDR3 is 15 amino acids long. Between the trimmed V and J ends, which lost 4 bases and 5 bases, there was a span of 21 bases. From germline, CDR1 is GTSNPN and CDR2 SVGIG (reference sequence). The CDR3 bases are TGTGCCTGGATTCCCGTAGCTCCGGGGGGCCACGAGCAGTACTTC. It translates to CAWIPVAPGGHEQYF.

The rearrangement uses TRBV24-1 and TRBJ2-2; possible D gene TRBD1, 7 bases. The CDR3 sequence is 16 residues long. The germline gives CDR1 KGHDR, CDR2 SFDVKD. The V end lost 9 bases, the J end lost 3 bases, and 19 bases lay between the germline ends. Written as DNA, the CDR3 is TGTGCCACCGAAACTAGACAGGGAGGTTACACCGGGGAGCTGTTTTTT. Translation gives CATETRQGGYTGELFF.

This clonotype appeared many times. The J gene is TRBJ2-2, the V gene TRBV24-1; TRBD1 is a possible D gene (5 bases). V lost 5 bases and J 3 bases, leaving 9 bases between the germline ends. The CDR3 length is 14 residues. Germline CDR1 and CDR2: KGHDR and SFDVKD. Here the CDR3 reads CATSVGADTGELFF. The CDR3 nucleotides read TGTGCCACCAGTGTTGGGGCCGACACCGGGGAGCTGTTTTTT.

The rearrangement uses TRBV4-2 and TRBJ2-7; D is possibly TRBD1 (6 bases). The CDR3 is made up of 12 amino acids. Trimming left V 3 bases short and J 5 bases short, with 8 bases between. The germline V gene has CDR1 LGHNA and CDR2 YNFKEQ. The CDR3 nucleotides are TGTGCCAGCAGCCAGCCAGGGGACGAGCAGTACTTC. Protein product: CASSQPGDEQYF.

V is TRBV5-1 and J is TRBJ2-5; D is undetermined. This CDR3 is 15 amino acids long. Germline V lookup: CDR1 SGHRS, CDR2 YFSETQ. Deletions cut 2 bases from V and 2 bases from J, with 13 bases between. CDR3 DNA: TGCGCCAGCAGCTTCCTACAGCCGACTCAAGAGACCCAGTACTTC. Translating it yields CASSFLQPTQETQYF. Supplemented by reference TRBV5-1 and TRBJ2-5, the full variable domain reads KAGVTQTPRYLIKTRGQQVTLSCSPISGHRSVSWYQQTPGQGLQFLFEYFSETQRNKGNFPGRFSGRQFSNSRSEMNVSTLELGDSALYLCASSFLQPTQETQYFGPGTRLLVL.

This clonotype was detected ten times or more. The CDR3 sequence: CASSPRAFQPYGYTF. CDR3 nucleotide sequence: TGTGCCAGCAGTCCTCGGGCCTTCCAGCCCTATGGCTACACCTTC. This sequence joins TRBV6-1 and TRBJ1-2; no firm D call. From germline, CDR1 is MNHNS and CDR2 SASEGT. V was pared by 5 bases and J by 4 bases, with 17 bases between. The CDR3 is 15 amino acids.

Many counts were recorded for this clonotype. This rearrangement joins TRBV29-1 to TRBJ1-2; 7 positions agree with TRBD1. Per the germline V gene, CDR1 is SQVTM and CDR2 is ANQGSEA. V dropped 0 bases and J dropped 5; count of bases not matched to a gene: 3. The CDR3 covers 13 residues. The CDR3 sequence: CSVEDIQGYGYTF. The CDR3 DNA follows: TGCAGCGTTGAAGATATACAGGGGTATGGCTACACCTTC. Complete variable domain (other parts from reference TRBV29-1 and TRBJ1-2): SAVISQKPSRDICQRGTSLTIQCQVDSQVTMMFWYRQQPGQSLTLIATANQGSEATYESGFVIDKFPISRPNLTFSTLTVSNMSPEDSSIYLCSVEDIQGYGYTFGSGTRLTVV.

The rearrangement uses TRBV20-1 and TRBJ1-5; D is unclear. Germline V lookup: CDR1 DFQATT, CDR2 SNEGSKA (reference sequence). Trimming left V 4 bases short and J 0 bases short, with 13 bases between. The CDR3 loop spans 15 amino acids. DNA of the CDR3: TGCAGTGCTACCGTAGGTGCGAATAGCAATCAGCCCCAGCATTTT. Protein product: CSATVGANSNQPQHF.

This clonotype was counted many times. The chain links TRBV7-9 to TRBJ1-1, with a weak D call TRBD1 (5 bases). The ends were cut back, 3 bases at V and 2 bases at J, with 10 bases in the middle. The CDR3 is 14 amino acids. Germline V lookup: CDR1 SEHNR, CDR2 FQNEAQ (reference sequence). The CDR3 DNA is TGTGCCAGCAGCTTGGGGGGGGACAACACTGAAGCTTTCTTT. It yields the protein CASSLGGDNTEAFF. Full variable domain (rest looked up from reference TRBV7-9 and TRBJ1-1): DTGVSQNPRHKITKRGQNVTFRCDPISEHNRLYWYRQTLGQGPEFLTYFQNEAQLEKSRLLSDRFSAERPKGSFSTLEIQRTEQGDSAMYLCASSLGGDNTEAFFGQGTRLTVV.

This clonotype was picked up many times. This chain connects TRBV19 to TRBJ2-7; 8 bases align to TRBD2. Per germline, CDR1 LNHDA and CDR2 SQIVND (reference sequence). The CDR3 is 15 amino acids. V lost 1 base, J lost 2 bases, and 4 bases stayed unmatched. In nucleotides, the CDR3 is TGTGCCAGTAGTATAGGATTGCGGGGGGCCTACGAGCAGTACTTC. Translation gives CASSIGLRGAYEQYF.

This clonotype was seen ten or more times. The chain carries TRBV12-3 or TRBV12-4 and TRBJ1-1, with unresolved D. The CDR3 spans 15 residues. V was clipped by 6 bases and J by 0 bases, with 14 bases between them. The CDR3 here is CASRGMTPVNTEAFF. The CDR3 bases are TGTGCCAGCAGAGGGATGACTCCGGTGAACACTGAAGCTTTCTTT.

The chain carries TRBV12-3 or TRBV12-4 and TRBJ2-3, with 7 positions matching TRBD1. This CDR3 is 15 amino acids long. The trim removed 2 bases at V and 4 bases at J, leaving 6 bases unmatched. The CDR3 spells CASSLSNRGPDTQYF. For the CDR3, the DNA is TGTGCCAGCAGTTTAAGTAACAGGGGTCCAGATACGCAGTATTTT.

V usage is TRBV28 and J usage is TRBJ1-2; D is unresolved. The CDR3 contains 13 residues. The V end was cut by 5 bases, the J end by 8 bases, with 15 bases between. Germline CDR1 reads MDHEN; CDR2 reads SYDVKM. CDR3 in DNA: TGTGCCAGCAGTCTGGCCGCCTCCTCGGGCTACACCTTC. Encoded protein: CASSLAASSGYTF.

This clonotype has ten or more counts. The J gene is TRBJ1-2, the V gene TRBV5-1; 7 bases agree with TRBD1. V lost 4 bases to trimming and J lost 4 bases; unmatched junction nucleotides: 7. Per the germline V gene, CDR1 is SGHRS and CDR2 is YFSETQ. CDR3 size: 14 residues. CDR3 loop: CASSAGQRIYGYTF. The CDR3 DNA sequence: TGCGCCAGCAGCGCGGGACAGAGAATCTATGGCTACACCTTC.

This clonotype was seen at least ten times. The chain couples TRBV6-5 to TRBJ2-5, with a weak D call TRBD1 (5 bases). Germline values: CDR1 MNHEY, CDR2 SVGAGI. The V and J ends lost 7 bases and 2 bases respectively, with 11 bases between them. CDR3 length: 13 amino acids. The CDR3: CASKFAGQETQYF. The CDR3 DNA reads as TGTGCCAGCAAGTTCGCAGGGCAAGAGACCCAGTACTTC.

This clonotype was detected ten times or more. The chain is built from TRBV6-4 and TRBJ2-6; D gene unclear. The V end was cut by 2 bases, the J end by 0 bases, with 2 bases between. This CDR3 has 14 residues. Germline CDR1 reads MRHNA; CDR2 reads SNTAGT. In nucleotides, the CDR3 is TGTGCCAGCAGTGACAACTCTGGGGCCAACGTCCTGACTTTC. Its translation: CASSDNSGANVLTF.

At least ten counts were recorded for this clonotype. V usage is TRBV20-1 and J usage is TRBJ1-2; 8 bases map to TRBD1. This CDR3 contains 13 residues. Germline CDR1 DFQATT, CDR2 SNEGSKA (reference sequence). V lost 6 bases to trimming and J lost 3 bases; unmatched junction nucleotides: 6. CDR3 in DNA: TGCAGTGCAAGGACAGGGTGGGACTATGGCTACACCTTC. Translated, it gives CSARTGWDYGYTF.

Ten or more counts support this clonotype. The chain has TRBV5-5 and TRBJ1-2, with TRBD1 as a possible D gene (6 bases). The CDR3 length is 16 residues. V lost 1 base, J lost 4 bases, and 17 bases lay in between. The germline gives CDR1 SGHKS, CDR2 YYEKEE (reference sequence). CDR3: CASSLRGIQGTYGYTF. The CDR3 bases are TGTGCCAGCAGCTTGCGGGGAATACAGGGTACCTATGGCTACACCTTC.

This clonotype was seen at least ten times. The chain carries TRBV9 and TRBJ2-5; D may correspond to TRBD1 or TRBD2 (5 bases each). The CDR3 extends over 13 amino acids. V was trimmed by 4 bases and J by 4 bases, leaving 11 bases between them. Germline CDR1 and CDR2: SGDLS and YYNGEE. For the CDR3, the DNA is TGTGCCAGCAGCCTGGGGACGGTAGAGACCCAGTACTTC. Protein product: CASSLGTVETQYF.

This clonotype came up many times. The chain couples TRBV12-3 or TRBV12-4 to TRBJ1-3; no firm D call. The V and J ends lost 8 bases and 2 bases respectively, with 7 bases between them. This CDR3 is 12 amino acids long. The CDR3 region has the DNA TGTGCCAGCGGAGAAACTGGAAACACCATATATTTT. It encodes CASGETGNTIYF.